These 12 T cell receptor beta chains came from one sample sequenced in a study of blood T cell repertoires in COVID-19. Data came from immunoSEQ multiplex PCR; TCRdb stores just in-frame clones and leaves some out. The top ten clones hold less than 0.95% of a sample with 250,000 to 350,000 clones, 89% of them seen once. Sequencing was carried out using peripheral blood. These receptors originate from a woman between 40 and 55 years old who had recovered from COVID-19.

The V gene is TRBV18, the J gene TRBJ2-1; D unclear. Trimming took off 2 bases at V and 6 bases at J, with 5 bases between the two ends. The germline V gene has CDR1 KGHSH and CDR2 LQKENI. This CDR3 comprises 12 residues. CDR3 sequence: CASSPVRNEQFF. In DNA form, the CDR3 reads TGTGCCAGCTCACCAGTGCGCAATGAGCAGTTCTTC.

The chain carries TRBV6-5 and TRBJ1-2, with 8 nucleotides matching TRBD1. V trimming: 6 bases; J trimming: 8 bases; junction bases outside the gene matches: 11. This CDR3 is built from 14 residues. CDR1 and CDR2 (germline): MNHEY, SVGAGI. The CDR3 protein is CASSQEQGVWGYTF. The CDR3 region has the DNA TGTGCCAGCAGCCAAGAACAGGGGGTTTGGGGCTACACCTTC.

This sequence joins TRBV27 and TRBJ2-7; TRBD2 agrees at 7 bases. The CDR3 sequence is 14 residues long. In germline, CDR1 is MNHEY, CDR2 SMNVEV (reference sequence). Trimming removed 2 bases from V and 4 bases from J; junction bases left unmatched: 5. CDR3: CASSLLAGAYEQYF. The CDR3 DNA sequence: TGTGCCAGCAGTTTACTGGCGGGAGCTTACGAGCAGTACTTC.

The V gene is TRBV7-3, the J gene TRBJ2-1; weak D call: TRBD2 (6 bases). The CDR3 consists of 15 residues. V lost 5 bases and J lost 1, with 12 bases in between. Germline CDR1 reads SGHTA; CDR2 reads FQGTGA. As DNA, the CDR3 is TGTGCCAGCAGCGTAGCGGCTTTATCCTACAATGAGCAGTTCTTC. As protein: CASSVAALSYNEQFF. Filled out from reference TRBV7-3 and TRBJ2-1, the complete variable domain reads GAGVSQTPSNKVTEKGKYVELRCDPISGHTALYWYRQSLGQGPEFLIYFQGTGAADDSGLPNDRFFAVRPEGSVSTLKIQRTERGDSAVYLCASSVAALSYNEQFFGPGTRLTVL.

The chain recombines TRBV27 with TRBJ2-3; 7 bases fit TRBD2. Germline V gene lookup returns CDR1 MNHEY and CDR2 SMNVEV (reference sequence). The CDR3 contains 15 residues. Losses at the gene ends were 1 base for V and 4 bases for J; bases not matched to a gene: 5. The CDR3 loop is CASSLWAGESDTQYF. CDR3 DNA sequence: TGTGCCAGCAGTTTATGGGCGGGAGAATCAGATACGCAGTATTTT.

The V gene is TRBV6-5, the J gene TRBJ2-1; D remains ambiguous. V shed 0 bases and J shed 8 bases, with 14 bases lying between them. CDR3 length: 15 residues. The germline CDR1 and CDR2 sequences are MNHEY and SVGAGI. Written as DNA, the CDR3 is TGTGCCAGCAGTTACTCGATTGGTTGGCTTTATGAGCAGTTCTTC. This sequence encodes CASSYSIGWLYEQFF.

This clone was recorded only once. The chain is built from TRBV6-2 or TRBV6-3 and TRBJ1-5; unclear D gene. Trimming removed 1 base from V and 0 bases from J, with 7 bases in between. Germline V gene lookup returns CDR1 MNHEY and CDR2 SVGEGT. The CDR3 totals 15 residues. CDR3 in DNA: TGTGCCAGCAGTTACTTATACATTAGCAATCAGCCCCAGCATTTT. Translation: CASSYLYISNQPQHF.

V gene TRBV5-1 combines with J gene TRBJ2-7; tentative D call: TRBD2 (7 bases). Trimming cost V 1 base and J 5 bases, with 10 bases left between them. The CDR3 totals 13 residues. Germline CDR1 SGHRS, CDR2 YFSETQ. The CDR3 bases are TGCGCCAGCAGCTTGCTAGGGGGGGACGAGCAGTACTTC. Amino acids: CASSLLGGDEQYF.

This clone was counted only a few times. The J gene is TRBJ1-1, the V gene TRBV6-5; D call uncertain. Trimming left V 0 bases short and J 6 bases short, with 14 bases between. Germline CDR1 is MNHEY and CDR2 is SVGAGI. The CDR3 spans 15 residues. The CDR3: CASSYSSAGISEAFF. In DNA, the CDR3 is TGTGCCAGCAGTTACTCGAGCGCCGGGATCTCTGAAGCTTTCTTT.

This chain uses TRBV6-1 with TRBJ2-7; D is possibly TRBD1 (5 bases). Germline V gene sequence: CDR1 MNHNS, CDR2 SASEGT. The CDR3 loop spans 15 amino acids. Between the trimmed V and J ends, which lost 2 bases and 3 bases, there was a span of 14 bases. CDR3 in amino acids: CASSELADSYYEQYF. The CDR3 coding sequence is TGTGCCAGCAGTGAACTGGCTGACAGTTACTACGAGCAGTACTTC.

The rearrangement links TRBV13 to TRBJ2-3; perhaps TRBD2 as D (6 bases). Trimming cost V 3 bases and J 6 bases, with 10 bases left between them. Germline V gives CDR1 PRHDT, CDR2 FYEKMQ (reference sequence). This CDR3 is built from 13 residues. The CDR3 DNA sequence: TGTGCCAGCAGCTTGGGCGGGGCGGATACGCAGTATTTT. This translates into CASSLGGADTQYF.

V and J are TRBV28 and TRBJ1-2; 8 bases line up with TRBD1. This CDR3 has 14 amino acids. Germline loops: CDR1 MDHEN, CDR2 SYDVKM. V shed 7 bases and J 3 bases; nucleotides not matched to a gene: 7. CDR3 amino acids: CASTPGGADYGYTF. As DNA, the CDR3 is TGTGCCAGCACTCCAGGGGGCGCGGACTATGGCTACACCTTC.